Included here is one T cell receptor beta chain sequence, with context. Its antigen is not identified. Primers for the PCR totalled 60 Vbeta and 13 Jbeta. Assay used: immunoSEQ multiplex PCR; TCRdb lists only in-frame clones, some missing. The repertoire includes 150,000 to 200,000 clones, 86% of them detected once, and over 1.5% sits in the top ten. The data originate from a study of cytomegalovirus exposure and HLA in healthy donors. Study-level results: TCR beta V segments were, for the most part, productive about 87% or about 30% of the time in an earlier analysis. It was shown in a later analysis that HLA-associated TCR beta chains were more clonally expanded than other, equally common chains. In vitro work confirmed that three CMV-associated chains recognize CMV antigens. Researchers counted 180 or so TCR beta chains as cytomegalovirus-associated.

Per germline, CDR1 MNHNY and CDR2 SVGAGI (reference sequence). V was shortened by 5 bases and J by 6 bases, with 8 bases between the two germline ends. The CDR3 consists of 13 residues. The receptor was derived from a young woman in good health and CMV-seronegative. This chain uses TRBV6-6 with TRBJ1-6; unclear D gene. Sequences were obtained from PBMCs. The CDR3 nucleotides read TGTGCCAGCAGTCCAGGATTTAATTCACCCCTCCACTTT. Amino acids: CASSPGFNSPLHF.